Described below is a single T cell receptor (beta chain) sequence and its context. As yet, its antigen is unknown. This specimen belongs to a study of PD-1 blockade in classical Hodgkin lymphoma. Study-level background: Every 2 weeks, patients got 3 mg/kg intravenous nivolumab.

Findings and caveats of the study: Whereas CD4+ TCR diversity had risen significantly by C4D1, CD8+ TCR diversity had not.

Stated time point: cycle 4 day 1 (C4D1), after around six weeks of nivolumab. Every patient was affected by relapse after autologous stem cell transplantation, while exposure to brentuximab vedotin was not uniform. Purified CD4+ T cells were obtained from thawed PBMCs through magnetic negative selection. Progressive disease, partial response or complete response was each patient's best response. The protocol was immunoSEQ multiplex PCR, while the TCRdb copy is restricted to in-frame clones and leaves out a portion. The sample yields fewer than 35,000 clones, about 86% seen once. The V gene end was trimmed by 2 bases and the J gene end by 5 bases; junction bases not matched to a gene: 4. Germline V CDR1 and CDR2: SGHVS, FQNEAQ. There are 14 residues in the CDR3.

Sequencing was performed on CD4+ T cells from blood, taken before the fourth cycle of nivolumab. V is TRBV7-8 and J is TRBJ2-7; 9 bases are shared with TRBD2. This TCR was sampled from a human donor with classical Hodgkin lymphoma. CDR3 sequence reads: CASSLYSGRNEQYF. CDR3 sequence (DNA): TGTGCCAGCAGCTTATACAGCGGGAGGAACGAGCAGTACTTC.